The rows below give T cell receptor beta chains drawn from one sample of a study of cytomegalovirus exposure and HLA in healthy donors. The data were produced by immunoSEQ multiplex PCR, yet TCRdb's version contains in-frame clones alone and is incomplete. The repertoire includes 100,000 to 150,000 clones, approximately 71% of them detected once, and about 3.3% sits in the top ten. Sequenced material: PBMCs. Every receptor here comes from a woman aged 45-65 years in good health and CMV-seronegative. The CDR3 runs from the conserved cysteine through the conserved F or W. Fields, in order: J gene, V gene, clone size, D gene, CDR3 protein, CDR3 DNA. D genes are given only for firm matches. Size tells how often a clone was seen (once, few, many) or the class of an expanded clone, and some rows leave it out.

J gene: TRBJ2-1
V gene: TRBV30
clone size: .
D gene: .
CDR3 protein: CAWSVLRETSYNEQFF
CDR3 DNA: TGTGCCTGGAGTGTACTGCGGGAAACCTCCTACAATGAGCAGTTCTTC

J gene: TRBJ1-1
V gene: TRBV7-9
clone size: .
D gene: .
CDR3 protein: CASSLYSEAFF
CDR3 DNA: TGTGCCAGCAGCTTATACAGTGAAGCTTTCTTT

J gene: TRBJ2-7
V gene: TRBV10-3
clone size: medium-sized
D gene: TRBD2
CDR3 protein: CAISEIAGDTQYF
CDR3 DNA: TGTGCCATCAGCGAGATAGCGGGAGATACGCAGTACTTC

J gene: TRBJ2-7
V gene: TRBV2
clone size: .
D gene: .
CDR3 protein: CASRSLADDEYF
CDR3 DNA: TGTGCCAGCAGATCACTGGCGGATGATGAGTACTTC

J gene: TRBJ1-1
V gene: TRBV9
clone size: .
D gene: .
CDR3 protein: CASSVQGMNTEAFF
CDR3 DNA: TGTGCCAGCAGCGTACAGGGCATGAACACTGAAGCTTTCTTT

J gene: TRBJ2-3
V gene: TRBV5-1
clone size: .
D gene: TRBD2
CDR3 protein: CASSTSGSSDTQYF
CDR3 DNA: TGCGCCAGCAGCACTAGCGGGAGTTCAGATACGCAGTATTTT

J gene: TRBJ2-3
V gene: TRBV28
clone size: .
D gene: .
CDR3 protein: CASSSRGAQGDTQYF
CDR3 DNA: TGTGCCAGCAGTTCCCGGGGGGCACAGGGAGATACGCAGTATTTT

J gene: TRBJ2-1
V gene: TRBV6-4
clone size: .
D gene: TRBD2
CDR3 protein: CASSQSGSSYNEQFF
CDR3 DNA: TGTGCCAGCAGTCAAAGCGGGAGCTCCTACAATGAGCAGTTCTTC

J gene: TRBJ2-1
V gene: TRBV6-5
clone size: .
D gene: .
CDR3 protein: CASSYSTGASYNEQFF
CDR3 DNA: TGTGCCAGCAGTTACTCTACGGGAGCATCCTACAATGAGCAGTTCTTC

J gene: TRBJ1-2
V gene: TRBV7-9
clone size: .
D gene: TRBD1
CDR3 protein: CASSPILGQTGGYTF
CDR3 DNA: TGTGCCAGCAGCCCCATCTTGGGACAGACCGGAGGCTACACCTTC

J gene: TRBJ1-4
V gene: TRBV28
clone size: .
D gene: TRBD1
CDR3 protein: CASSSTGINEKLFF
CDR3 DNA: TGTGCCAGCAGTTCGACAGGGATTAATGAAAAACTGTTTTTT

J gene: TRBJ2-7
V gene: TRBV11-2
clone size: .
D gene: TRBD2
CDR3 protein: CASSLLAGASYEQYF
CDR3 DNA: TGTGCCAGCAGCTTGCTAGCGGGAGCCTCCTACGAGCAGTACTTC

J gene: TRBJ2-2
V gene: TRBV4-3
clone size: .
D gene: TRBD2
CDR3 protein: CASSQDLAGSTGELFF
CDR3 DNA: TGCGCCAGCAGCCAAGATCTAGCGGGGAGCACCGGGGAGCTGTTTTTT

J gene: TRBJ2-1
V gene: TRBV15
clone size: once
D gene: TRBD1
CDR3 protein: CATNTPGQGNEQFF
CDR3 DNA: TGTGCCACTAATACACCGGGACAGGGAAATGAGCAGTTCTTC

J gene: TRBJ1-3
V gene: TRBV30
clone size: once
D gene: .
CDR3 protein: CAWSLQGYSGNTIYF
CDR3 DNA: TGTGCCTGGAGTCTCCAGGGATACTCTGGAAACACCATATATTTT

J gene: TRBJ2-1
V gene: TRBV28
clone size: .
D gene: TRBD1
CDR3 protein: CASSLSAGGSYNEQFF
CDR3 DNA: TGTGCCAGCAGTTTATCTGCAGGGGGCAGCTACAATGAGCAGTTCTTC

J gene: TRBJ2-1
V gene: TRBV30
clone size: .
D gene: .
CDR3 protein: CAWGGLFNEQFF
CDR3 DNA: TGTGCCTGGGGAGGACTATTCAATGAGCAGTTCTTC

J gene: TRBJ1-1
V gene: TRBV18
clone size: .
D gene: .
CDR3 protein: CASSPGFENTEAFF
CDR3 DNA: TGTGCCAGCTCACCCGGGTTCGAAAACACTGAAGCTTTCTTT

J gene: TRBJ2-7
V gene: TRBV28
clone size: .
D gene: TRBD2
CDR3 protein: CASSLPSGSYEQYF
CDR3 DNA: TGTGCCAGCAGTTTACCTAGCGGGAGCTACGAGCAGTACTTC

J gene: TRBJ2-5
V gene: TRBV7-2
clone size: .
D gene: TRBD2
CDR3 protein: CASSFGGGYQETQYF
CDR3 DNA: TGTGCCAGCAGCTTCGGGGGAGGGTACCAAGAGACCCAGTACTTC

J gene: TRBJ2-3
V gene: TRBV28
clone size: few
D gene: .
CDR3 protein: CASKTPHTDTQYF
CDR3 DNA: TGTGCCAGTAAGACTCCCCACACAGATACGCAGTATTTT

J gene: TRBJ1-2
V gene: TRBV7-2
clone size: .
D gene: TRBD1
CDR3 protein: CASSLGTGGGYGYTF
CDR3 DNA: TGTGCCAGCAGCTTAGGAACAGGGGGTGGGTATGGCTACACCTTC

J gene: TRBJ2-7
V gene: TRBV18
clone size: .
D gene: TRBD1
CDR3 protein: CASGSTGTGSHEQYF
CDR3 DNA: TGTGCCAGCGGATCTACCGGGACAGGGTCACACGAGCAGTACTTC

J gene: TRBJ2-1
V gene: TRBV7-9
clone size: .
D gene: .
CDR3 protein: CASSGGKNEQFF
CDR3 DNA: TGTGCCAGCAGCGGGGGGAAAAATGAGCAGTTCTTC

J gene: TRBJ1-5
V gene: TRBV27
clone size: .
D gene: .
CDR3 protein: CASSLWAEQPQHF
CDR3 DNA: TGTGCCAGCAGTTTATGGGCTGAACAGCCCCAGCATTTT

J gene: TRBJ2-7
V gene: TRBV5-4
clone size: .
D gene: TRBD2
CDR3 protein: CASSQLAGSQEQYF
CDR3 DNA: TGTGCCAGCAGTCAGCTAGCGGGGTCTCAAGAGCAGTACTTC

J gene: TRBJ2-3
V gene: TRBV7-9
clone size: .
D gene: TRBD2
CDR3 protein: CASSYSGTPTDTQYF
CDR3 DNA: TGTGCCAGCAGCTATAGCGGGACCCCCACTGATACGCAGTATTTT

J gene: TRBJ2-1
V gene: TRBV29-1
clone size: few
D gene: TRBD1
CDR3 protein: CSVDSPGQGYNEQFF
CDR3 DNA: TGCAGCGTTGATTCTCCGGGACAGGGCTACAATGAGCAGTTCTTC

J gene: TRBJ1-1
V gene: TRBV7-2
clone size: few
D gene: .
CDR3 protein: CASSPLGRGGTEAFF
CDR3 DNA: TGTGCCAGCAGCCCCCTTGGCAGGGGAGGGACTGAAGCTTTCTTT

J gene: TRBJ2-3
V gene: TRBV5-5
clone size: .
D gene: TRBD2
CDR3 protein: CASSRSAGAADTQYF
CDR3 DNA: TGTGCCAGCAGCCGCTCAGCGGGAGCCGCAGATACGCAGTATTTT

J gene: TRBJ1-1
V gene: TRBV25-1
clone size: once
D gene: .
CDR3 protein: CASSLTENTEAFF
CDR3 DNA: TGTGCCAGCAGCCTTACAGAGAACACTGAAGCTTTCTTT

J gene: TRBJ1-6
V gene: TRBV7-8
clone size: once
D gene: .
CDR3 protein: CASSLSPDMSSYNSPLHF
CDR3 DNA: TGTGCCAGCAGCCTGAGTCCGGACATGTCCTCCTATAATTCACCCCTCCACTTT

J gene: TRBJ1-1
V gene: TRBV19
clone size: .
D gene: .
CDR3 protein: CASRITGMNTEAFF
CDR3 DNA: TGTGCCAGTAGGATTACAGGGATGAACACTGAAGCTTTCTTT

J gene: TRBJ1-2
V gene: TRBV30
clone size: few
D gene: .
CDR3 protein: CAWSVEANYGYTF
CDR3 DNA: TGTGCCTGGAGTGTCGAGGCGAACTATGGCTACACCTTC

J gene: TRBJ2-1
V gene: TRBV30
clone size: .
D gene: .
CDR3 protein: CAWSETNYNEQFF
CDR3 DNA: TGTGCCTGGAGCGAGACTAACTACAATGAGCAGTTCTTC

J gene: TRBJ2-7
V gene: TRBV6-1
clone size: .
D gene: .
CDR3 protein: CASTDPSSVEQYF
CDR3 DNA: TGTGCCAGCACTGATCCGAGCTCCGTAGAGCAGTACTTC

J gene: TRBJ2-7
V gene: TRBV4-3
clone size: .
D gene: .
CDR3 protein: CASSQEFQVEQYF
CDR3 DNA: TGCGCCAGCAGCCAAGAGTTTCAGGTTGAGCAGTACTTC

J gene: TRBJ1-3
V gene: TRBV2
clone size: .
D gene: .
CDR3 protein: CASSDYRGSGNTIYF
CDR3 DNA: TGTGCCAGCAGTGATTACCGGGGCTCTGGAAACACCATATATTTT

J gene: TRBJ1-2
V gene: TRBV28
clone size: .
D gene: .
CDR3 protein: CASRGLEYYGYTF
CDR3 DNA: TGTGCCAGCAGGGGTCTAGAGTACTATGGCTACACCTTC

J gene: TRBJ2-3
V gene: TRBV28
clone size: .
D gene: .
CDR3 protein: CASNSPAGGTDTQYF
CDR3 DNA: TGTGCCAGCAATTCCCCTGCCGGTGGCACAGATACGCAGTATTTT

J gene: TRBJ2-7
V gene: TRBV27
clone size: .
D gene: TRBD2
CDR3 protein: CASSVLAGGPYEQYF
CDR3 DNA: TGTGCCAGCAGTGTCCTAGCGGGAGGCCCCTACGAGCAGTACTTC

J gene: TRBJ2-7
V gene: TRBV28
clone size: .
D gene: TRBD1
CDR3 protein: CASSIRTGGAYEQYF
CDR3 DNA: TGTGCCAGCAGTATCCGGACAGGGGGTGCCTACGAGCAGTACTTC